The rows below give T cell receptor beta chains drawn from one sample of a study of OX40 agonist ivuxolimab in advanced cancers. The data were produced by immunoSEQ multiplex PCR, yet TCRdb's version contains in-frame clones alone and is incomplete. This sample carries under 40,000 clones, more than 80% of them seen once, and the ten largest clones take about a fifth. Sample: CD4+ or CD8+ T cells sorted from blood, taken in a trial of the OX40 agonist ivuxolimab. The receptors derive from an adult with an advanced solid tumor such as melanoma, head and neck, liver or kidney cancer. Both conserved end residues are part of each CDR3. Each record gives: clone size, J gene, D gene, V gene, CDR3 protein, CDR3 DNA. The D gene is left open where the match is weak. For some rows the clone size is stated as once, few or many, or as a class when expanded; others skip it.

NA,TRBJ1-2,TRBD1,TRBV28,CASSLFRGGDYGYTF,TGTGCCAGCAGTTTATTCAGGGGGGGAGACTATGGCTACACCTTC
NA,TRBJ1-1,NA,TRBV5-1,CASSLRGGAQNTEAFF,TGCGCCAGCAGCTTGAGGGGGGGCGCGCAGAACACTGAAGCTTTCTTT
few,TRBJ2-4,NA,TRBV6-5,CASSYSGGLNIQYF,TGTGCCAGCAGTTACTCGGGGGGGCTGAACATTCAGTACTTC
few,TRBJ1-3,TRBD1,TRBV28,CASSFSGGWSGNTIYF,TGTGCCAGCAGTTTTTCAGGGGGTTGGAGTGGAAACACCATATATTTT
NA,TRBJ2-2,TRBD2,TRBV11-2,CASSPRRGGFNTGELFF,TGTGCCAGCAGCCCCCGGCGGGGGGGATTTAACACCGGGGAGCTGTTTTTT
NA,TRBJ2-1,NA,TRBV6-5,CASSLGPLNEQFF,TGTGCCAGCAGTTTAGGGCCTCTCAATGAGCAGTTCTTC
NA,TRBJ1-2,TRBD1,TRBV2,CASRAGDRGGYTF,TGTGCCAGCAGGGCAGGGGACAGGGGTGGCTACACCTTC
once,TRBJ2-3,NA,TRBV19,CATSTADSSTDTQYF,TGTGCCACCTCGACAGCCGATTCTAGCACAGATACGCAGTATTTT
NA,TRBJ1-3,NA,TRBV5-8,CASSGGTSSGNTIYF,TGTGCCAGCAGCGGCGGGACAAGCTCTGGAAACACCATATATTTT
NA,TRBJ1-6,NA,TRBV28,CASSPTWGNSPLHF,TGTGCCAGCAGCCCCACTTGGGGGAATTCACCCCTCCACTTT
NA,TRBJ2-1,TRBD2,TRBV11-2,CASSARLAGNNEQFF,TGTGCCAGCAGCGCAAGACTAGCGGGAAACAATGAGCAGTTCTTC
NA,TRBJ1-1,NA,TRBV5-1,CASSFTGLDTEAFF,TGCGCCAGCAGCTTTACAGGGCTCGACACTGAAGCTTTCTTT
once,TRBJ2-5,TRBD1,TRBV5-1,CASSSGQGGQTQYF,TGCGCCAGCAGCAGCGGACAGGGCGGACAGACCCAGTACTTC
NA,TRBJ2-1,TRBD2,TRBV27,CASSFRAGNYNEQFF,TGTGCCAGCAGTTTTCGAGCGGGAAACTACAATGAGCAGTTCTTC
NA,TRBJ1-1,NA,TRBV10-3,CAISEPGHDRTEAFF,TGTGCCATCAGTGAACCCGGGCATGATCGAACTGAAGCTTTCTTT
few,TRBJ2-3,NA,TRBV6-5,CASSRRGSTDTQYF,TGTGCCAGCAGTCGCAGGGGTAGCACAGATACGCAGTATTTT
NA,TRBJ1-1,TRBD1,TRBV11-3,CASSSGTGRNTEAFF,TGTGCCAGCAGCTCAGGGACAGGACGTAACACTGAAGCTTTCTTT
NA,TRBJ1-2,NA,TRBV6-5,CASSSAGPPFGYTF,TGTGCCAGCAGTTCGGCAGGCCCTCCCTTTGGCTACACCTTC
NA,TRBJ2-5,NA,TRBV18,CASSPGQGETQYF,TGTGCCAGCTCACCCGGCCAGGGGGAGACCCAGTACTTC
NA,TRBJ2-3,TRBD2,TRBV5-1,CASRLGLAGGRVDTQYF,TGCGCCAGCAGGCTAGGGTTAGCGGGGGGCCGCGTCGATACGCAGTATTTT
NA,TRBJ1-5,NA,TRBV6-5,CASSSTEHRPQHF,TGTGCCAGCAGCTCCACAGAACACCGTCCCCAGCATTTT
NA,TRBJ2-5,NA,TRBV6-1,CASSEVGETQYF,TGTGCCAGCAGTGAAGTCGGGGAGACCCAGTACTTC
NA,TRBJ1-2,TRBD1,TRBV28,CASSLTRTGDGYTF,TGTGCCAGCAGTTTAACCCGGACAGGGGACGGCTACACCTTC